This is a list of T cell receptor beta chains from one sample in a study of blood T cell repertoires in COVID-19. This table comes from immunoSEQ multiplex PCR, and its TCRdb copy is limited to in-frame clones, with some not included. The sample gives a few hundred thousand clones, approximately 92% of which show up once; roughly 18% is in the top ten. Sequenced sample: PBMCs or T cells enriched from blood (not recorded which). The origin of the receptors is a woman in her 30s who had recovered from COVID-19. Each CDR3 is given with its conserved first and last residue. A D gene is named only where the DNA matches it firmly. Clone sizes are given selectively: once, few, many, or a class where the clone is expanded.

J gene: TRBJ1-2; V gene: TRBV5-4; CDR3 length: 15; clone size: -; D gene: -; CDR3 DNA: TGTGCCAGCAGCTTGGAATTGAGCGCGCCCGTGGGCTACACCTTC; CDR3 protein: CASSLELSAPVGYTF
J gene: TRBJ1-1; V gene: TRBV11-2; CDR3 length: 14; clone size: -; D gene: -; CDR3 DNA: TGTGCCAGCAGCTTTTCCGGGGGGAACACTGAAGCTTTCTTT; CDR3 protein: CASSFSGGNTEAFF
J gene: TRBJ1-6; V gene: TRBV15; CDR3 length: 13; clone size: -; D gene: -; CDR3 DNA: TGTGCCACCAGCAGAGGCGCAGGTTCACCCCTCCACTTT; CDR3 protein: CATSRGAGSPLHF
J gene: TRBJ1-3; V gene: TRBV11-3; CDR3 length: 15; clone size: -; D gene: -; CDR3 DNA: TGTGCCAGCAGCTTATCGGACAACTCTGGAAACACCATATATTTT; CDR3 protein: CASSLSDNSGNTIYF
J gene: TRBJ2-7; V gene: TRBV27; CDR3 length: 13; clone size: -; D gene: TRBD1; CDR3 DNA: TGTGCCAGCAGACCGACAGGGGGCTACGAGCAGTACTTC; CDR3 protein: CASRPTGGYEQYF
J gene: TRBJ1-3; V gene: TRBV11-3; CDR3 length: 13; clone size: -; D gene: -; CDR3 DNA: TGTGCCAGCAGCCCCCGCGCTGGAAACACCATATATTTT; CDR3 protein: CASSPRAGNTIYF
J gene: TRBJ2-5; V gene: TRBV28; CDR3 length: 13; clone size: -; D gene: -; CDR3 DNA: TGTGCCAGCAGTTTAGGTCGGGTAGAGACCCAGTACTTC; CDR3 protein: CASSLGRVETQYF
J gene: TRBJ2-7; V gene: TRBV9; CDR3 length: 18; clone size: once; D gene: TRBD1; CDR3 DNA: TGTGCCAGCAGCTCCGACTCGTGGGACAGTCGGCCTTCCTACGAGCAGTACTTC; CDR3 protein: CASSSDSWDSRPSYEQYF
J gene: TRBJ1-5; V gene: TRBV18; CDR3 length: 15; clone size: -; D gene: -; CDR3 DNA: TGTGCCAGCTCACCGGAAACAGGGTCACGTCAGCCCCAGCATTTT; CDR3 protein: CASSPETGSRQPQHF
J gene: TRBJ1-2; V gene: TRBV6-5; CDR3 length: 13; clone size: -; D gene: TRBD1; CDR3 DNA: TGTGCCGGGGACAGGGGGCGCGCCTATGGCTACACCTTC; CDR3 protein: CAGDRGRAYGYTF
J gene: TRBJ2-3; V gene: TRBV7-6; CDR3 length: 16; clone size: -; D gene: TRBD2; CDR3 DNA: TGTGCCAGCAGTTCCCTAGCGGGAGGGGGCACAGATACGCAGTATTTT; CDR3 protein: CASSSLAGGGTDTQYF
J gene: TRBJ1-4; V gene: TRBV4-1; CDR3 length: 13; clone size: -; D gene: -; CDR3 DNA: TGCGCCAGCAGCCGCCGACTGGAAGAAAAACTGTTTTTT; CDR3 protein: CASSRRLEEKLFF
J gene: TRBJ1-1; V gene: TRBV5-6; CDR3 length: 16; clone size: -; D gene: -; CDR3 DNA: TGTGCCAGCAGCCAACTACGACAGACGCCGAACACTGAAGCTTTCTTT; CDR3 protein: CASSQLRQTPNTEAFF
J gene: TRBJ2-1; V gene: TRBV27; CDR3 length: 14; clone size: -; D gene: TRBD2; CDR3 DNA: TGTGCCAGCAGTTCAAAGACTAGCCGCAATGAGCAGTTCTTC; CDR3 protein: CASSSKTSRNEQFF
J gene: TRBJ1-1; V gene: TRBV13; CDR3 length: 13; clone size: few; D gene: -; CDR3 DNA: TGTGCCAGCAGCTTATCAGGGTCCCCTGAAGCTTTCTTT; CDR3 protein: CASSLSGSPEAFF
J gene: TRBJ1-5; V gene: TRBV12-3/TRBV12-4; CDR3 length: 13; clone size: -; D gene: -; CDR3 DNA: TGTGCCAGCAGTCCCTCCCGCAATCAGCCCCAGCATTTT; CDR3 protein: CASSPSRNQPQHF
J gene: TRBJ1-5; V gene: TRBV18; CDR3 length: 15; clone size: -; D gene: -; CDR3 DNA: TGTGCCAGCTCACCTAATGAGGGTAGCAATCAGCCCCAGCATTTT; CDR3 protein: CASSPNEGSNQPQHF
J gene: TRBJ1-2; V gene: TRBV6-5; CDR3 length: 14; clone size: once; D gene: -; CDR3 DNA: TGTGCCAGCAGTTACGATGGGGCCGGCTATGGCTACACCTTC; CDR3 protein: CASSYDGAGYGYTF
J gene: TRBJ2-1; V gene: TRBV19; CDR3 length: 16; clone size: -; D gene: TRBD2; CDR3 DNA: TGTGCCAGTAGAGTCCTAGCGGGAGCGCCCTACAATGAGCAGTTCTTC; CDR3 protein: CASRVLAGAPYNEQFF
J gene: TRBJ1-1; V gene: TRBV19; CDR3 length: 11; clone size: -; D gene: -; CDR3 DNA: TGTGCCAGTATGGGGAGGACTGAAGCTTTCTTT; CDR3 protein: CASMGRTEAFF
J gene: TRBJ2-3; V gene: TRBV7-8; CDR3 length: 15; clone size: once; D gene: -; CDR3 DNA: TGTGCCAGCAGCTTAGAAGGCAGGCATTCTGATACGCAGTATTTT; CDR3 protein: CASSLEGRHSDTQYF
J gene: TRBJ1-2; V gene: TRBV28; CDR3 length: 15; clone size: -; D gene: -; CDR3 DNA: TGTGCCAGCAGTTCCGACATCCCACAAGGCTATGGCTACACCTTC; CDR3 protein: CASSSDIPQGYGYTF
J gene: TRBJ2-7; V gene: TRBV28; CDR3 length: 15; clone size: -; D gene: -; CDR3 DNA: TGTGCCAGCAGTTTTAGTGTGGGAACCACGGGAGAGCAGTACTTC; CDR3 protein: CASSFSVGTTGEQYF
J gene: TRBJ2-1; V gene: TRBV7-8; CDR3 length: 14; clone size: -; D gene: TRBD2; CDR3 DNA: TGTGCCAGCAGAGGGGCTAGCGGGCTTATTGAGCAGTTCTTC; CDR3 protein: CASRGASGLIEQFF
J gene: TRBJ2-2; V gene: TRBV27; CDR3 length: 18; clone size: -; D gene: -; CDR3 DNA: TGTGCCAGCAGTTTATCCGGAACGGGGGAGTACGACACCGGGGAGCTGTTTTTT; CDR3 protein: CASSLSGTGEYDTGELFF
J gene: TRBJ1-1; V gene: TRBV28; CDR3 length: 15; clone size: few; D gene: TRBD1; CDR3 DNA: TGTGCCAGCAGTCGGACAGGGGGCGACTACACTGAAGCTTTCTTT; CDR3 protein: CASSRTGGDYTEAFF
J gene: TRBJ1-2; V gene: TRBV28; CDR3 length: 14; clone size: -; D gene: -; CDR3 DNA: TGTGCCAGCAGAGTTAGCCCACCAGGGGATGGCTACACCTTC; CDR3 protein: CASRVSPPGDGYTF
J gene: TRBJ1-2; V gene: TRBV18; CDR3 length: 15; clone size: -; D gene: -; CDR3 DNA: TGTGCCAGCTCATTTTTAGGAGAAGAGGACTATGGCTACACCTTC; CDR3 protein: CASSFLGEEDYGYTF
J gene: TRBJ1-1; V gene: TRBV28; CDR3 length: 15; clone size: -; D gene: -; CDR3 DNA: TGTGCCAGCAGTTTCCTCCCGGTACAGGACACTGAAGCTTTCTTT; CDR3 protein: CASSFLPVQDTEAFF
J gene: TRBJ2-1; V gene: TRBV11-2; CDR3 length: 14; clone size: -; D gene: -; CDR3 DNA: TGTGCCAGCAGCTACCGGGATTACGCCAATGAGCAGTTCTTC; CDR3 protein: CASSYRDYANEQFF
J gene: TRBJ2-5; V gene: TRBV7-8; CDR3 length: 14; clone size: -; D gene: -; CDR3 DNA: TGTGCCAGCAGCTACGTCAGGGGAGAAGAGACCCAGTACTTC; CDR3 protein: CASSYVRGEETQYF
J gene: TRBJ2-2; V gene: TRBV7-2; CDR3 length: 15; clone size: -; D gene: -; CDR3 DNA: TGTGCCAGCAGCTTAGAGGGAGCGAACACCGGGGAGCTGTTTTTT; CDR3 protein: CASSLEGANTGELFF